The 22 T cell receptor beta chains presented below share a single source sample, sequenced in a study of T cells in Graves' hyperthyroidism and ophthalmopathy. RNA transcripts served as the template for amplifying TCR beta CDR3 regions. A set of HTBI primers served as the primers for a first-round RT-PCR of the TCR CDR3. TCRdb reprocessed the multiplex PCR reads via MiXCR and lists one record per CDR3 protein. This sample yields roughly 700,000 distinct CDR3 sequences, of which 14% are seen a single time; roughly 10% belongs to the top ten. The sample was blood. All receptors come from a woman younger than 30 with Graves' hyperthyroidism.

This clonotype occurred many times. The chain links TRBV12-3 or TRBV12-4 to TRBJ2-7; 9 nucleotides line up with TRBD1. The CDR3 has 17 residues. The J segment lost 1 base and the V segment lost 7 bases, leaving 14 bases of the junction unmatched. The CDR3 is CASTTGTGTVYSYEQYF. The CDR3 DNA is TGTGCCAGCACCACCGGGACAGGGACCGTCTATTCCTACGAGCAGTACTTC.

This clonotype was counted a few times. The gene calls are TRBV5-5 and TRBJ2-7; no firm D call. V was pared by 6 bases and J by 0 bases, with 7 bases between. The V gene's germline CDR1 is SGHKS and CDR2 YYEKEE (reference sequence). This CDR3 is 12 amino acids long. The CDR3 sequence is CASTGLSYEQYF. CDR3 coding DNA: TGTGCCAGCACTGGGCTCTCCTACGAGCAGTACTTC. Together with reference TRBV5-5 and TRBJ2-7, the CDR3 gives the full variable domain: DAGVTQSPTHLIKTRGQQVTLRCSPISGHKSVSWYQQVLGQGPQFIFQYYEKEERGRGNFPDRFSARQFPNYSSELNVNALLLGDSALYLCASTGLSYEQYFGPGTRLTVT.

This clonotype occurred a few times. This sequence joins TRBV4-1 and TRBJ2-1; D might be TRBD2 (5 bases). Germline values: CDR1 MGHRA, CDR2 YSYEKL. The length of the CDR3 is 17 residues. Trimming stripped 1 base from V and 7 bases from J, with 20 bases between. CDR3 nucleotides: TGCGCCAGCAGCCAAGCGTCACTAGTAGGACCTGCGAATGAGCAGTTCTTC. Protein sequence: CASSQASLVGPANEQFF.

This chain links TRBV19 with TRBJ2-5, with TRBD2 as a possible D gene (5 bases). The CDR3 has 14 amino acids. Between the trimmed V and J ends, which lost 4 bases and 5 bases, there was a span of 14 bases. Germline lookup yields CDR1 LNHDA and CDR2 SQIVND (reference sequence). CDR3 loop: CASSRALRGETQYF. Here the CDR3 DNA reads TGTGCCAGTAGTAGGGCTCTAAGAGGGGAGACCCAGTACTTC. Based on the CDR3 plus reference TRBV19 and TRBJ2-5, the full variable domain is DGGITQSPKYLFRKEGQNVTLSCEQNLNHDAMYWYRQDPGQGLRLIYYSQIVNDFQKGDIAEGYSVSREKKESFPLTVTSAQKNPTAFYLCASSRALRGETQYFGPGTRLLVL.

The genes are TRBV7-2 and TRBJ2-3, with a tentative D call TRBD1 (6 bases). CDR3 length equals 17 residues. The V end lost 5 bases, the J end lost 2 bases, and 20 bases lay between the germline ends. Germline V gives CDR1 SGHTA, CDR2 FQGNSA. The DNA for the CDR3 is TGTGCCAGCAGCCATCAAGGGAGAGGGGGATCCACAGATACGCAGTATTTT. This encodes CASSHQGRGGSTDTQYF.

The CDR3 DNA reads as TGCAGTGCTGGACTACCGTACAATGAGCAGTTCTTC. This encodes CSAGLPYNEQFF. The chain recombines TRBV20-1 with TRBJ2-1, with D possibly TRBD2 on 6 matching bases. Trimming left V 5 bases short and J 4 bases short, with 9 bases between. This CDR3 is built from 12 residues. Germline-derived CDR1 and CDR2 are DFQATT and SNEGSKA (reference sequence).

This sequence joins TRBV2 and TRBJ1-5; no clear D. Trimming shortened V by 4 bases and J by 7 bases, and 14 bases separated the two germline ends. This CDR3 has 14 residues. CDR1 is SNHLY and CDR2 is FYNNEI in the germline V gene. This CDR3 is CASSAGLQSQPQHF. Written as DNA, the CDR3 is TGTGCCAGCAGTGCGGGTCTCCAGAGCCAGCCCCAGCATTTT.

This clonotype was detected many times. The chain couples TRBV3-1 to TRBJ2-7; the match to TRBD1 covers 7 bases. This CDR3 is 14 amino acids long. Losses at the gene ends were 4 bases for V and 0 bases for J; bases not matched to a gene: 3. Germline V gives CDR1 LGHDT, CDR2 YNNKEL (reference sequence). As DNA, the CDR3 is TGTGCCAGCAGCCTGGACAGGAGCTCCTACGAGCAGTACTTC. This sequence encodes CASSLDRSSYEQYF.

The rearrangement uses TRBV27 and TRBJ2-2; D might be TRBD2 (5 bases). The CDR3 is 15 amino acids. V was clipped by 6 bases and J by 4 bases, with 15 bases between them. The germline gives CDR1 MNHEY, CDR2 SMNVEV (reference sequence). CDR3 nucleotide sequence: TGTGCCAGCAGCACATTCGCGGGTTCCACCGGGGAGCTGTTTTTT. Translating it yields CASSTFAGSTGELFF.

This clonotype has a count of ten or more. V usage is TRBV6-1 and J usage is TRBJ1-2; the match to TRBD1 covers 8 bases. The CDR3 is 15 residues long. Germline assignment: CDR1 MNHNS and CDR2 SASEGT. The V and J ends lost 7 bases and 4 bases, in that order; junction bases with no gene match: 11. In DNA form, the CDR3 reads TGTGCCAGCACTCCCGCGGACAGGGCTCGCTATGGCTACACCTTC. It codes for CASTPADRARYGYTF.

The chain joins TRBV5-1 to TRBJ1-4, with D perhaps TRBD1 (5 bases). This CDR3 is built from 15 residues. The V end lost 2 bases, the J end lost 8 bases, and 16 bases lay between the germline ends. The germline gives CDR1 SGHRS, CDR2 YFSETQ. Here the CDR3 reads CASSFAGALREKLFF. The CDR3 DNA is TGCGCCAGCAGCTTCGCCGGGGCCCTTAGGGAAAAACTGTTTTTT.

This clonotype was seen at least ten times. V is TRBV12-3 or TRBV12-4 and J is TRBJ2-3; 11 bases line up with TRBD2. J was trimmed by 5 bases and V by 6 bases; bases with no gene match: 7. This CDR3 is built from 15 residues. The CDR3 loop is CASSLTSGIGDTQYF. The CDR3 coding sequence is TGTGCCAGCAGCCTGACTAGCGGGATTGGAGATACGCAGTATTTT.

With regard to this clonotype: A read error is possible here, since a much larger clone lies one base away. This chain links TRBV28 with TRBJ2-5; D is ambiguous. V dropped 1 base and J dropped 5 bases, with 11 bases sitting between them. The CDR3 loop spans 14 amino acids. CDR1 and CDR2 from the germline V gene are MDHEN and SYDVKM. CDR3 loop: CASSLYRVLETQYF. DNA for the CDR3: TGTGCCAGCAGTTTATATCGGGTCCTGGAGACCCAGTACTTC.

The V gene is TRBV19, the J gene TRBJ2-2; D is ambiguous. Germline V gene data show CDR1 as LNHDA and CDR2 as SQIVND (reference sequence). V dropped 3 bases and J dropped 1 base, with 9 bases sitting between them. The CDR3 is 15 amino acids. The chain's CDR3 is CASSIGSKNTGELFF. The CDR3, as DNA: TGTGCCAGTAGTATTGGAAGTAAGAACACCGGGGAGCTGTTTTTT.

This clonotype occurred a few times. The chain is built from TRBV6-2 or TRBV6-3 and TRBJ1-5, with D possibly being TRBD1 (6 bases). From germline, CDR1 is MNHEY and CDR2 SVGEGT. CDR3 length equals 15 residues. The ends were cut back, 6 bases at V and 5 bases at J, with 17 bases in the middle. As DNA, the CDR3 is TGTGCCAGCAGAAGACAGGCCAGCGGGTATCAGCCCCAGCATTTT. It codes for CASRRQASGYQPQHF.

V gene TRBV5-6 combines with J gene TRBJ1-4; no firm D call. This CDR3 comprises 13 residues. V shed 6 bases and J shed 8 bases, with 14 bases lying between them. The germline CDR1 and CDR2 sequences are SGHDT and YYEEEE. CDR3: CASILPEREKLFF. CDR3 nucleotides: TGTGCCAGCATCCTTCCCGAACGAGAAAAACTGTTTTTT.

This clonotype was counted many times. The chain couples TRBV28 to TRBJ2-1, with 7 bases aligning to TRBD1. V lost 5 bases and J lost 3; bases outside the gene matches: 7. The length of the CDR3 is 15 residues. Germline values: CDR1 MDHEN, CDR2 SYDVKM. CDR3 residues: CASSPQGVGYNEQFF. In DNA, the CDR3 is TGTGCCAGCAGTCCGCAGGGGGTGGGCTACAATGAGCAGTTCTTC.

This clonotype has more than one count but fewer than ten. The V gene is TRBV15, the J gene TRBJ1-2, with D possibly matching TRBD1 (6 bases). Germline CDR1 reads LNHNV; CDR2 reads YYDKDF (reference sequence). V shed 1 base and J shed 3 bases, with 12 bases lying between them. This CDR3 is 15 amino acids long. CDR3 amino acids: CATSRGGGMDYGYTF. The CDR3 DNA reads TGTGCCACCAGCAGAGGAGGGGGGATGGACTATGGCTACACCTTC.

The sample holds a few counts of this clonotype. CDR3 coding DNA: TGTGCCAGCAGCCCCCAGACCTCTGGAAACACCATATATTTT. Translating it yields CASSPQTSGNTIYF. V is TRBV7-8 and J is TRBJ1-3; D not resolved. The CDR3 sequence is 14 residues long. CDR1 is SGHVS, CDR2 FQNEAQ, per germline. Trimming took off 5 bases at V and 0 bases at J, with 8 bases between the two ends.

There are many counts of this clonotype. The CDR3 DNA reads as TGTGCCAGCAGTTTGGTAGGACTAGCGGGATACCTTTCCTACAATGAGCAGTTCTTC. Translating it yields CASSLVGLAGYLSYNEQFF. The chain has TRBV12-3 or TRBV12-4 and TRBJ2-1, with 12 nucleotides matching TRBD2. CDR3 length: 19 amino acids. The J segment lost 1 base and the V segment lost 3 bases, leaving 10 bases of the junction unmatched.

This clonotype was detected many times. The rearrangement uses TRBV3-1 and TRBJ1-2; D perhaps matches TRBD1 (6 bases). Germline V lookup: CDR1 LGHDT, CDR2 YNNKEL (reference sequence). Deletions cut 2 bases from V and 10 bases from J, with 20 bases between. The length of the CDR3 is 15 residues. The CDR3 spells CASSQYPGTPTSYTF. As DNA, the CDR3 is TGTGCCAGCAGCCAATACCCGGGGACACCTACGTCCTACACCTTC.

This clonotype was recorded many times. The chain recombines TRBV28 with TRBJ2-7; possible D gene TRBD2, 5 bases. The ends were cut back, 8 bases at V and 7 bases at J, with 12 bases in the middle. The germline V gene encodes CDR1 MDHEN and CDR2 SYDVKM. This CDR3 comprises 11 residues. This chain's CDR3 is CASDRSGEQYF. Here the CDR3 DNA reads TGTGCCAGCGACCGATCGGGGGAGCAGTACTTC.